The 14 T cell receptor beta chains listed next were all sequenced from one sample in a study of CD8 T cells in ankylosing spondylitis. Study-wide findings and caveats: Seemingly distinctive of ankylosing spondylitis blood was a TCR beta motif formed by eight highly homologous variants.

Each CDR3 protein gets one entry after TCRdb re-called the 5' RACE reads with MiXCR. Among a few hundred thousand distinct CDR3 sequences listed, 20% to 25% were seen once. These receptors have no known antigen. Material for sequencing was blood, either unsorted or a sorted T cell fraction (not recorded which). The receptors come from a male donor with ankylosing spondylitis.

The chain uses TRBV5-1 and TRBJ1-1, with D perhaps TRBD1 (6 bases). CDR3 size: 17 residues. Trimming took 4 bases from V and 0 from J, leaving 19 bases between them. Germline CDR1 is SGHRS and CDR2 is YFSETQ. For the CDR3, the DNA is TGCGCCAGCAGCCCAATCGGGACACAGAGAATGAACACTGAAGCTTTCTTT. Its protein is CASSPIGTQRMNTEAFF. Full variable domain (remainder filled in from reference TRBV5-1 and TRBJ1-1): KAGVTQTPRYLIKTRGQQVTLSCSPISGHRSVSWYQQTPGQGLQFLFEYFSETQRNKGNFPGRFSGRQFSNSRSEMNVSTLELGDSALYLCASSPIGTQRMNTEAFFGQGTRLTVV.

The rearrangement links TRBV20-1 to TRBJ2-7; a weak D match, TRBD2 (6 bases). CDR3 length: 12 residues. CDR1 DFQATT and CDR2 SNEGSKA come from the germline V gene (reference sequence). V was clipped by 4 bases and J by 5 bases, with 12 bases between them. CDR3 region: CSAKASANEQYF. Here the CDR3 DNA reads TGCAGTGCTAAGGCTAGCGCGAACGAGCAGTACTTC.

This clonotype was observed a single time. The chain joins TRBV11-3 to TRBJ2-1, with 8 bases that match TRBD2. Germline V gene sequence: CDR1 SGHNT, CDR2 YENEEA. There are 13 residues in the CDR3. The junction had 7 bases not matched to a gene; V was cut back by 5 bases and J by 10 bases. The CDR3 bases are TGTGCCAGCAGCCCAGTGGTAGCGGGGGAGCAGTTCTTC. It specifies CASSPVVAGEQFF. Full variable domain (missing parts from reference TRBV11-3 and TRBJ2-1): EAGVVQSPRYKIIEKKQPVAFWCNPISGHNTLYWYLQNLGQGPELLIRYENEEAVDDSQLPKDRFSAERLKGVDSTLKIQPAELGDSAVYLCASSPVVAGEQFFGPGTRLTVL.

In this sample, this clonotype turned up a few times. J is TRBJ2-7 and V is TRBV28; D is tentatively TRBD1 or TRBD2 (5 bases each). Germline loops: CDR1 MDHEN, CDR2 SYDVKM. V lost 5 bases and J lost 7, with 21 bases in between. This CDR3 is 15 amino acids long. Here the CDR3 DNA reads TGTGCCAGCAGTCCGTCCCTCGGGGCTCGAAATGAGCAGTACTTC. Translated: CASSPSLGARNEQYF.

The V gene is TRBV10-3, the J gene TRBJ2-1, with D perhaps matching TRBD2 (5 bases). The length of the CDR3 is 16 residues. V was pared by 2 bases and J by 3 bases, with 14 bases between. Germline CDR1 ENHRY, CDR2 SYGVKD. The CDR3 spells CAISEPRAGGYNEQFF. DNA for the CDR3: TGTGCCATCAGTGAGCCTCGGGCGGGCGGCTACAATGAGCAGTTCTTC.

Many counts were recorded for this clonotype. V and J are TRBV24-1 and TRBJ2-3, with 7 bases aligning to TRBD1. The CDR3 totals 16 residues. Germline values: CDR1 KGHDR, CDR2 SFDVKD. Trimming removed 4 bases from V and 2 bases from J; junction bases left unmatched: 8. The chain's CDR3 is CATSEAGTANTDTQYF. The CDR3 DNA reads TGTGCCACCAGTGAAGCCGGGACAGCAAACACAGATACGCAGTATTTT.

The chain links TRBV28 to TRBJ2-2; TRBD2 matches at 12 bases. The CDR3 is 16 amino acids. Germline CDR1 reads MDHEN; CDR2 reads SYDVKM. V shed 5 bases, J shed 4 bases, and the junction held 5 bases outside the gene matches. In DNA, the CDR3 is TGTGCCAGCAGTCCCGCTAGCGGGAGGGGCACCGGGGAGCTGTTTTTT. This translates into CASSPASGRGTGELFF.

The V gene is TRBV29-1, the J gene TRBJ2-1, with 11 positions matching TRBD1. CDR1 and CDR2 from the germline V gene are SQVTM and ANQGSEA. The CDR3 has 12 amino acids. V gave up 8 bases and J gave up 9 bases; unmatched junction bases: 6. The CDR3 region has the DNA TGCAGCACAGGACAGGGGGCGCTTGAGCAGTTCTTC. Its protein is CSTGQGALEQFF.

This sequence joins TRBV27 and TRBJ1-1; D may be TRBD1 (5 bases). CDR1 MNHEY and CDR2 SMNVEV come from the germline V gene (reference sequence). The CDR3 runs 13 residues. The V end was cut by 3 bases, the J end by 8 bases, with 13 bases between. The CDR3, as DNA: TGTGCCAGCAGTTTCCGGCGAGGGGAAGAAGCTTTCTTT. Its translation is CASSFRRGEEAFF.

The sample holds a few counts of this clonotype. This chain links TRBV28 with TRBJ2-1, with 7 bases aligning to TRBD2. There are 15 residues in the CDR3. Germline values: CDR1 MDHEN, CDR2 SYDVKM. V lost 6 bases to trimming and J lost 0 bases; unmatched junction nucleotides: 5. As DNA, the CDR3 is TGTGCCAGCAGCGATGGGACTAACTCCTACAATGAGCAGTTCTTC. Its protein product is CASSDGTNSYNEQFF.

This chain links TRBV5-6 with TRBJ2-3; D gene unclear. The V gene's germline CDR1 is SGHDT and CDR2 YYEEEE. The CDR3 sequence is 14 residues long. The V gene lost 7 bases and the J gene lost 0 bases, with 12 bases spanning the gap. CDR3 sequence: CASHPGGSTDTQYF. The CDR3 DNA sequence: TGTGCCAGCCACCCGGGCGGAAGCACAGATACGCAGTATTTT.

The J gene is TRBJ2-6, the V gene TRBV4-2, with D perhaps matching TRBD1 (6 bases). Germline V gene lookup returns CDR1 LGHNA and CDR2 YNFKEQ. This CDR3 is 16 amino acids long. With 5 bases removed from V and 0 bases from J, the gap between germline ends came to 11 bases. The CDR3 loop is CASSNRVGSGANVLTF. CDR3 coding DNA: TGTGCCAGCAGCAACAGGGTTGGCTCTGGGGCCAACGTCCTGACTTTC.

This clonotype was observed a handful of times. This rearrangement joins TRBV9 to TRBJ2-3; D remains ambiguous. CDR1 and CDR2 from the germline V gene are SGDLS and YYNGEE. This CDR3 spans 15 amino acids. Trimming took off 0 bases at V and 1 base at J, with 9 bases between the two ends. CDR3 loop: CASSVDGDRTDTQYF. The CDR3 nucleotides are TGTGCCAGCAGCGTAGATGGGGATCGCACAGATACGCAGTATTTT.

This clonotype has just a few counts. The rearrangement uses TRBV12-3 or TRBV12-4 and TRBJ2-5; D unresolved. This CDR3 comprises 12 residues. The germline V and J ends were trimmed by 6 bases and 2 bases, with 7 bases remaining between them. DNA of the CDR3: TGTGCCAGCAGCTCCCTACAAGAGACCCAGTACTTC. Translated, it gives CASSSLQETQYF.